Listed below are T cell receptor beta chains from one sample, sequenced in a study of beta chain features in type 1 diabetes. Method: immunoSEQ multiplex PCR; TCRdb's copy keeps in-frame clones and lacks some. The table has about 350,000 clones, around 20% seen once. The sequencing sample was made of naive CD4+ T cells from blood. These receptors were collected from a woman aged 18-30 years in good health. The CDR3 runs from the conserved cysteine through the conserved F or W. The D gene is left open where the match is weak. Clone size, where shown, is once, few, many, or a class for clones that have expanded.

V	D	J	size	DNA	CDR3
TRBV11-1	NA	TRBJ2-7	few	TGTGCCAGCAGCTCCGGGAGATCCTACGAGCAGTACTTC	CASSSGRSYEQYF
TRBV7-2	NA	TRBJ2-7	NA	TGTGCCAGCAGCTTAGCTATCGGGTCGGCCTACGAGCAGTACTTC	CASSLAIGSAYEQYF
TRBV30	TRBD2	TRBJ2-2	NA	TGTGCCTGGAATTTAGCGGGGGGTCCCACCGGGGAGCTGTTTTTT	CAWNLAGGPTGELFF
TRBV7-9	TRBD2	TRBJ2-5	NA	TGTGCCAGCAGCATTATCAAAGGACTAGCACAAGAGACCCAGTACTTC	CASSIIKGLAQETQYF
TRBV18	TRBD1	TRBJ1-2	few	TGTGCCAGCTCACCCTCGAAAACGACAGGGCTTGGCTACACCTTC	CASSPSKTTGLGYTF
TRBV23-1	TRBD2	TRBJ2-1	NA	TGCGCCAGCAGTCAATCGTGGGCTAGCGGGGCGACCGAGGTCTGTAATGAGCAGTTCTTC	CASSQSWASGATEVCNEQFF
TRBV2	NA	TRBJ2-1	NA	TGTGCCAGCAGTGGGTGGTCTGGCCGATCCTACAATGAGCAGTTCTTC	CASSGWSGRSYNEQFF
TRBV7-2	TRBD2	TRBJ2-5	NA	TGTGCCAGCAGCTCTACTAGCGGGGGGGCACAGACCCAGTACTTC	CASSSTSGGAQTQYF
TRBV7-8	NA	TRBJ2-7	NA	TGTGCCAGCAGCTTAGACAGTCATTCCTACGAGCAGTACTTC	CASSLDSHSYEQYF
TRBV7-9	TRBD1	TRBJ1-2	few	TGTGCCAGCAGCTCGTGGACAGGGGGCGAGGGCTACACCTTC	CASSSWTGGEGYTF
TRBV19	TRBD1	TRBJ1-5	NA	TGTGCCAGTAGGCGAGACAGGGGGCCTCAGCCCCAGCATTTT	CASRRDRGPQPQHF
TRBV7-6	TRBD1	TRBJ2-2	few	TGTGCCAGCAGCTTAACAGGGGTTACAGGGGAGCTGTTTTTT	CASSLTGVTGELFF
TRBV7-8	TRBD1	TRBJ1-2	few	TGTGCCAGCAGCGCTGGGACAGGGGAAGGCGGCTACACCTTC	CASSAGTGEGGYTF
TRBV20-1	NA	TRBJ1-2	once	TGCAGTTTTAGGGGGGGGTATGGCTACACCTTC	CSFRGGYGYTF
TRBV7-8	TRBD1	TRBJ1-1	few	TGTGCCAGCAGCTTGAACAGGGGGAACACTGAAGCTTTCTTT	CASSLNRGNTEAFF
TRBV5-1	TRBD1	TRBJ2-5	NA	TGCGCCAGCGGCGACAGGGGGCCGCAAGAGACCCAGTACTTC	CASGDRGPQETQYF
TRBV23-1	TRBD2	TRBJ2-1	NA	TGCGCCAGCAGGACCAAAACAAGGACTAGCGGGAGGCCCACCCAGCAGTTCTTC	CASRTKTRTSGRPTQQFF